In its sample, the clone carrying this TCR beta chain was seen a few times. Its antigen is currently unknown. What was sequenced were expressed TCRB transcripts, since all of the isolated RNA had been reverse transcribed. Repertoires were generated with immunoSEQ multiplex PCR, while TCRdb's copy carries only in-frame clones and drops some. The sample includes a few hundred thousand clones, 15% to 20% of them seen just once. The CDR3 has 15 residues. Per the germline V gene, CDR1 is SGHTA and CDR2 is FQGTGA. V lost 3 bases and J lost 5, with 14 bases in between. The data stem from a study of beta chain features in type 1 diabetes. The study, taken as a whole, reports: Type 1 diabetes patients had fewer VDJ junction insertions and more deletions.

This receptor was taken from a woman between 18 and 30 years old in good health. The chain is built from TRBV7-3 and TRBJ2-1, with a possible D match to TRBD2 (6 bases). The sequenced sample consisted of naive CD4+ T cells from blood. Written as DNA, the CDR3 is TGTGCCAGCAGCTTGGGGTGGCGGGGAGACAATGAGCAGTTCTTC. This encodes CASSLGWRGDNEQFF.